This T cell receptor (beta chain) emerged from a study of T cells in Graves' hyperthyroidism and ophthalmopathy. Researchers amplified the TCR beta CDR3 regions from RNA transcripts. The HTBI primer set was used in a first-round RT-PCR of the TCR CDR3. MiXCR was run by TCRdb on the multiplex PCR reads, yielding one entry per CDR3 protein. This table holds about 510,000 distinct CDR3 sequences, approximately 49% found once. CDR3 length: 15 amino acids. The junction had 7 bases not matched to a gene; V was cut back by 5 bases and J by 9 bases. Germline V gene data show CDR1 as SGHTA and CDR2 as FQGNSA. Sample: peripheral blood or thyroid tissue (not recorded which). The V gene is TRBV7-2, the J gene TRBJ1-6; 10 bases fit TRBD1. The origin of this receptor is an adult woman with Graves' disease, either hyperthyroidism or ophthalmopathy (not recorded which). The CDR3 nucleotides are TGTGCCAGCAGCCTGCGACAGGGGGCGCGTTCACCCCTCCACTTT. It is translated as CASSLRQGARSPLHF.